The 7 T cell receptor beta chains in this list originate from one sample, sequenced in a study of prognosis after radiotherapy for stage I lung cancer. Starting from genomic DNA, TCR beta CDR3 was amplified through two-round multiplex PCR. Each TRBV and TRBJ gene had its own primer in the first PCR round. Each CDR3 protein is one row after TCRdb ran MiXCR on the multiplex PCR reads. The table shows about 22,000 distinct CDR3 sequences, with less than 50% occurring only once. Sequenced here: PBMCs, sampled before or after stereotactic body radiation therapy (not recorded which). These receptors were taken from a donor aged 50 or older with non-small cell lung cancer.

This clonotype came up many times. The rearrangement links TRBV4-2 to TRBJ2-2, with no clear D. CDR1 is LGHNA and CDR2 is YNFKEQ in the germline V gene. V lost 3 bases, J lost 1 base, and 6 bases lay in between. The length of the CDR3 is 14 residues. The CDR3 nucleotides are TGTGCCAGCAGCCATCGACAGAACACCGGGGAGCTGTTTTTT. Protein sequence: CASSHRQNTGELFF.

This clonotype has at least ten counts. The V call is TRBV5-4, the J call TRBJ1-2; 7 bases are shared with TRBD1. Germline CDR1 reads SGHNT; CDR2 reads YYREEE (reference sequence). The CDR3 has 15 residues. V lost 3 bases and J lost 0; bases outside the gene matches: 5. CDR3 protein: CASSSPGQTNYGYTF. The CDR3 DNA is TGTGCCAGCAGCTCCCCGGGACAGACTAACTATGGCTACACCTTC.

The sample holds one count of this clonotype. At one end, the junction sequence differs from germline, possibly due to a read error. The chain has TRBV28 and TRBJ1-3; TRBD1 is a possible D gene (5 bases). The CDR3 spans 13 residues. Germline CDR1 MDHEN, CDR2 SYDVKM. CDR3 nucleotide sequence: TGTGCCAGCGTCCAGGGATCTGGAAACATCATATATTTT. As protein: CASVQGSGNIIYF.

In the case of this clonotype: The germline gene is not matched at one end of the junction; a read error may be the cause. The CDR3 nucleotides read TGTGCCAGCAGGGAACCGGGACAACCACCCTATGGCCACACCTTC. It is translated as CASREPGQPPYGHTF. This chain links TRBV6-2 or TRBV6-3 with TRBJ1-2; TRBD1 is a possible D gene (6 bases). This CDR3 region has 15 residues. Germline V gene data show CDR1 as MNHEY and CDR2 as SVGEGT.

With regard to this clonotype: The junction and the germline gene differ at one end; a read error may be behind it. The J gene is TRBJ2-3, the V gene TRBV24-1, with 7 bases lining up with TRBD1. This CDR3 has 16 amino acids. Per germline, CDR1 KGHDR and CDR2 SFDVKD. CDR3 sequence reads: CATSDPGKGASDTKYF. The CDR3 nucleotides are TGTGCCACCAGTGACCCTGGAAAGGGGGCTTCAGATACGAAGTATTTT.

This clonotype was found many times. The rearrangement uses TRBV9 and TRBJ1-3, with no clear D. CDR1 SGDLS and CDR2 YYNGEE come from the germline V gene. CDR3 length equals 13 residues. Trimming stripped 2 bases from V and 0 bases from J, with 3 bases between. The CDR3 region has the DNA TGTGCCAGCAGCGTCGACTCTGGAAACACCATATATTTT. Translating gives CASSVDSGNTIYF.

Note on this clonotype: A far larger clone lies a single base away; this is likely a read error. The chain employs TRBV6-8 and TRBJ2-1; D is unresolved. Germline V lookup: CDR1 MNHGY, CDR2 SAAAGT. V was cut by 0 bases and J by 4 bases, with 7 bases left in between. The CDR3 has 14 residues. DNA for the CDR3: TGTGCCAGCAGTTACTCGAGGCAGTACAATGAGCAGTTCTTC. Translation: CASSYSRQYNEQFF.